Reported below is one T cell receptor (beta chain). The antigen is undetermined. TCRdb processed the reads anew with MiXCR; each CDR3 protein has one entry. The sample includes about 270,000 distinct CDR3 sequences, around 20% seen only once; the top ten take roughly a fifth. V was pared by 4 bases and J by 5 bases, with 15 bases of the junction left unmatched. The CDR3 extends over 18 amino acids. The germline V gene encodes CDR1 DFQATT and CDR2 SNEGSKA (reference sequence). This sample is drawn from a study of T cell repertoires in cytomegalovirus infection. Study as a whole: The authors used CMV epitopes that were HLA-C-restricted (recently identified) and HLA-B-restricted (well studied). Public TCR beta signature analysis indicated the presence of both CMV infection and matching HLA type.

The genes are TRBV20-1 and TRBJ2-3, with 13 nucleotides matching TRBD2. The sequence was obtained from a human donor in good health (CMV status not recorded). Some clones in this sample may be carry-over from other donors' samples. This specimen consisted of cultured PBMCs, obtained from culture after CMV antigen stimulation. CDR3 sequence: CSATKAGTSGAHRDTQYF. CDR3 DNA sequence: TGCAGTGCTACCAAAGCCGGGACTAGCGGGGCTCACAGAGATACGCAGTATTTT.